This TCR beta chain was identified in a study of glioma-infiltrating T cells. TCR alpha and beta CDR3 regions were amplified from RNA using iRepertoire nested multiplex PCR. TCRdb reanalysed the multiplex PCR reads using MiXCR and keeps one entry per CDR3 protein. The sample consists of approximately 90,000 distinct CDR3 sequences, 20% to 25% of them appearing once. General observations from the study: Non-neoplastic patients had below-expected tissue-blood divergence, while all gliomas exceeded expectation. Tissue and blood shared very few CDR3 sequences.

Trimming removed 8 bases from V and 7 bases from J, with 9 bases in between. Looked up from germline, CDR1 is SEHNR and CDR2 is FQNEAQ (reference sequence). This CDR3 contains 12 residues. With respect to this clonotype: Its antigen is not identified.

The V and J genes are TRBV7-9 and TRBJ1-6; D remains ambiguous. This TCR was sampled from a human donor with low-grade glioma or glioblastoma, undergoing nonglioma brain surgery, or in good health (not recorded which). The sample comprised glioma tissue, nonneoplastic brain tissue, or PBMCs (not recorded which). The chain's CDR3 is CASRAGNSPLHF. The CDR3 DNA reads as TGTGCCAGCCGGGCCGGCAATTCACCCCTCCACTTT.